This T cell receptor beta chain comes out of a study of blood T cell repertoires in COVID-19. Study summary: T cells, B-cell-depleted T cells, or PBMCs provided the cDNA or gDNA that served as material.

Sequenced by immunoSEQ multiplex PCR; TCRdb stores in-frame clones only, minus some. The sample has tens of thousands of clones; roughly 85% are singletons. Trimming took off 4 bases at V and 4 bases at J, with 11 bases between the two ends. The germline CDR1 and CDR2 sequences are LNHDA and SQIVND (reference sequence). The CDR3 is made up of 14 amino acids. The gene calls are TRBV19 and TRBJ1-5, with D tentatively TRBD1 (5 bases). This receptor was taken from a human donor in a cohort sampled during active COVID-19. Sequencing was carried out using peripheral blood. The CDR3 loop is CASSTDSLNQPQHF. CDR3 DNA sequence: TGTGCCAGTAGTACAGACAGTTTAAATCAGCCCCAGCATTTT.